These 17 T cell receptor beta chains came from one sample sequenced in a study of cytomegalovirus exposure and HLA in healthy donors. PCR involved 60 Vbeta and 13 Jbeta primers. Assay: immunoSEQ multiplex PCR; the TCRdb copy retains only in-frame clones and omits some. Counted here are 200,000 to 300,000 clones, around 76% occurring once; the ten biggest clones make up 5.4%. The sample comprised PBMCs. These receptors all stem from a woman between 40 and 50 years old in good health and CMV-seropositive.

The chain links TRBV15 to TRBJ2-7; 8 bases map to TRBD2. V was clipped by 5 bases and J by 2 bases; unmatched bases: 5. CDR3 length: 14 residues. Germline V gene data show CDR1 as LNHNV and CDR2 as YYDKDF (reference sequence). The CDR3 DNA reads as TGTGCCACCAGCTTACGGACTAGCACCTACGAGCAGTACTTC. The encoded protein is CATSLRTSTYEQYF.

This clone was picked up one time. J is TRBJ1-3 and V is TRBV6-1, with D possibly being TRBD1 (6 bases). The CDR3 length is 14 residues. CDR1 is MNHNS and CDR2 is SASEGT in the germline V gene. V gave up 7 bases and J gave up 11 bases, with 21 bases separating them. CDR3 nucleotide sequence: TGTGCCAGCACCACAAGACAGGTGGTTTTCCCCATATATTTT. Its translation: CASTTRQVVFPIYF.

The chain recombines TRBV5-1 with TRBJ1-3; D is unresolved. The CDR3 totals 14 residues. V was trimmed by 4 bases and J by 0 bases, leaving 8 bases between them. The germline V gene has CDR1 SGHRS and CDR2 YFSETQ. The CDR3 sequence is CASSVDGSGNTIYF. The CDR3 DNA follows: TGCGCCAGCAGCGTGGACGGCTCTGGAAACACCATATATTTT. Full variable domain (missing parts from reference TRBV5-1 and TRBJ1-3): KAGVTQTPRYLIKTRGQQVTLSCSPISGHRSVSWYQQTPGQGLQFLFEYFSETQRNKGNFPGRFSGRQFSNSRSEMNVSTLELGDSALYLCASSVDGSGNTIYFGEGSWLTVV.

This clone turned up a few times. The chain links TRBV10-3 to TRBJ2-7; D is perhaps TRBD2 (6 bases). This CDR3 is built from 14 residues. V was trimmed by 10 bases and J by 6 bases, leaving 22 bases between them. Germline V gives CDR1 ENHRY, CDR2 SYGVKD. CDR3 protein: CATAYRVAEGEQYF. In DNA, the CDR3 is TGTGCCACCGCATATCGGGTAGCGGAGGGCGAGCAGTACTTC.

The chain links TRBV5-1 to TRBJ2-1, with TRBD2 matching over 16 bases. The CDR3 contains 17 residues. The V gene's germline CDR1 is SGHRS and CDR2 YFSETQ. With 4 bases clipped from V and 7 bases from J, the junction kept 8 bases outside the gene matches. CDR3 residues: CASSTGLAGGPRNEQFF. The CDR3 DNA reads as TGCGCCAGCAGCACGGGACTAGCGGGAGGGCCAAGGAATGAGCAGTTCTTC.

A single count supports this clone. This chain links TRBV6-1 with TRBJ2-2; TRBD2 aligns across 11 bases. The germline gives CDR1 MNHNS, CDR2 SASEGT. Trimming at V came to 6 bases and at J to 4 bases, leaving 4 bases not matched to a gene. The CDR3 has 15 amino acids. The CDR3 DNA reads TGTGCCAGCAGATCCGGGACTAGCGGCACCGGGGAGCTGTTTTTT. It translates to CASRSGTSGTGELFF.

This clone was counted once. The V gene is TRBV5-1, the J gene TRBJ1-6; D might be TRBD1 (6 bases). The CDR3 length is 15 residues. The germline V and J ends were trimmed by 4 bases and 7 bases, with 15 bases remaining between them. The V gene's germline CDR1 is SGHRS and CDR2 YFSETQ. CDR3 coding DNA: TGCGCCAGCAGCGTTGACAGGTTGGAAAATTCACCCCTCCACTTT. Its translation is CASSVDRLENSPLHF.

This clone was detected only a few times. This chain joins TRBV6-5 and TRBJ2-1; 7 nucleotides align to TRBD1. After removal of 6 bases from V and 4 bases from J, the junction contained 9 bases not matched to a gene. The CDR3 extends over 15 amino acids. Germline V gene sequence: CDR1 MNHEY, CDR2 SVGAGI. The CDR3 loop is CASRPGQPFYNEQFF. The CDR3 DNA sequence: TGTGCCAGCAGACCGGGACAGCCATTTTACAATGAGCAGTTCTTC.

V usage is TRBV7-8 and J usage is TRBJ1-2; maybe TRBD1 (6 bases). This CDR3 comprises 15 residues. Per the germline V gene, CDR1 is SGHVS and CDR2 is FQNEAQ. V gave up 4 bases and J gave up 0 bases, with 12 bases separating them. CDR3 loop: CASSSARTANYGYTF. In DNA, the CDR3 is TGTGCCAGCAGCTCAGCTCGGACAGCTAACTATGGCTACACCTTC.

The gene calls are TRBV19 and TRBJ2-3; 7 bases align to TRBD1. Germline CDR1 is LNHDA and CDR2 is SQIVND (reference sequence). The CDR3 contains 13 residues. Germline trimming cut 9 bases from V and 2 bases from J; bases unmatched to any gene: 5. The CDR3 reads CASAGQVTDTQYF. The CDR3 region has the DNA TGTGCCAGCGCAGGACAGGTCACAGATACGCAGTATTTT.

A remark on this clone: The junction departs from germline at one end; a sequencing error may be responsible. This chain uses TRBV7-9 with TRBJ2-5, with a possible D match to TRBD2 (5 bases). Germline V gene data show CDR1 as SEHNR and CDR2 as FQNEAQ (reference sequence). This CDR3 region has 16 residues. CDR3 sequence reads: CSSSTITTMGRETQYF. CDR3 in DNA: TGTTCCAGCAGCACAATCACGACGATGGGGAGAGAGACCCAGTACTTC. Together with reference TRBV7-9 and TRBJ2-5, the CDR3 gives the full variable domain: DTGVSQNPRHKITKRGQNVTFRCDPISEHNRLYWYRQTLGQGPEFLTYFQNEAQLEKSRLLSDRFSAERPKGSFSTLEIQRTEQGDSAMYLCSSSTITTMGRETQYFGPGTRLLVL.

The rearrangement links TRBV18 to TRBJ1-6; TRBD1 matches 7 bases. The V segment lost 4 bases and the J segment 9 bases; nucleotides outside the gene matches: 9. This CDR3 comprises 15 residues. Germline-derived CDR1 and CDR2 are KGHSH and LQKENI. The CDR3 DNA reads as TGTGCCAGCTCACGCGACAGGGAGGAGTCTTCACCCCTCCACTTT. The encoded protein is CASSRDREESSPLHF.

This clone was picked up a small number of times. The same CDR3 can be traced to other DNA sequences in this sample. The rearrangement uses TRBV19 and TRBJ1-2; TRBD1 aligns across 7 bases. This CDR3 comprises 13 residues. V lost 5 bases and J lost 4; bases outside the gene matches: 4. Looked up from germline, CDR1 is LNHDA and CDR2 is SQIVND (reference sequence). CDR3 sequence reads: CASSPDRRYGYTF. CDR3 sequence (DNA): TGTGCCAGTAGTCCGGACAGGCGCTATGGCTACACCTTC.

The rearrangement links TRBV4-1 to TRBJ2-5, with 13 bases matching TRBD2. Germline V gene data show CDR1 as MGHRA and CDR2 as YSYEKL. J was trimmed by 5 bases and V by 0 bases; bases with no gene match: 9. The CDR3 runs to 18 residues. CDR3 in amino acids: CASSQDWELAGGPETQYF. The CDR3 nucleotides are TGCGCCAGCAGCCAAGATTGGGAACTAGCGGGGGGGCCGGAGACCCAGTACTTC.

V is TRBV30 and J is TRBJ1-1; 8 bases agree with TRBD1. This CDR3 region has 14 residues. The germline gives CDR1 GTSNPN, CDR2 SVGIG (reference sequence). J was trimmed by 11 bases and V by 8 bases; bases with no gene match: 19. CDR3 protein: CATEGTGPDWGAFF. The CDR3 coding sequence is TGTGCCACGGAGGGGACAGGACCGGACTGGGGGGCTTTCTTT.

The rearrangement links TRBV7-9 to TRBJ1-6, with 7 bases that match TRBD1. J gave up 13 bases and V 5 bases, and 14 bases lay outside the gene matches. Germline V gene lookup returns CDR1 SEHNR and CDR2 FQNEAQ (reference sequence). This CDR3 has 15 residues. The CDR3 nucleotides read TGTGCCAGCAGCGTGACCGGGACAGCCCTCGGCCCCCTCCACTTT. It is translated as CASSVTGTALGPLHF. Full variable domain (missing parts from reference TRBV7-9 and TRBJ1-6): DTGVSQNPRHKITKRGQNVTFRCDPISEHNRLYWYRQTLGQGPEFLTYFQNEAQLEKSRLLSDRFSAERPKGSFSTLEIQRTEQGDSAMYLCASSVTGTALGPLHFGNGTRLTVT.

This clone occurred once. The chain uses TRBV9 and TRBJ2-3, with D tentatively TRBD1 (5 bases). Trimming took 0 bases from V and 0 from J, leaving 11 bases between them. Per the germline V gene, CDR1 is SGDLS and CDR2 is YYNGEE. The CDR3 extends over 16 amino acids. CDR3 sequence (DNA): TGTGCCAGCAGCGTAGAGGGGTTTACTAGCACAGATACGCAGTATTTT. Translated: CASSVEGFTSTDTQYF.